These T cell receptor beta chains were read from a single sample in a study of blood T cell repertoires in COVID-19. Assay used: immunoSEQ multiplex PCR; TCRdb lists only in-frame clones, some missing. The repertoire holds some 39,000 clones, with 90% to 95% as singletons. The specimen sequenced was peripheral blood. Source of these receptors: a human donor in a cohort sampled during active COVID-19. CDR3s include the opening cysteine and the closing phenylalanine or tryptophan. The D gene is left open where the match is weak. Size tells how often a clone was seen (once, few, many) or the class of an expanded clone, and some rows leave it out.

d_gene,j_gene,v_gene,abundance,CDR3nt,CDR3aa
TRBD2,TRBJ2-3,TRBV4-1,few,TGCGCCAGCAGCCAGGATACTAGCGGGAGTTGGGCAGATACGCAGTATTTT,CASSQDTSGSWADTQYF
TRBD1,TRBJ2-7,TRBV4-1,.,TGCGCCAGCAGCCCCGGGACAGGTGGCTACGAGCAGTACTTC,CASSPGTGGYEQYF
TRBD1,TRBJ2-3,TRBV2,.,TGTGCCAGCAGTGAATCAAGGACAGGGCCAGATACGCAGTATTTT,CASSESRTGPDTQYF
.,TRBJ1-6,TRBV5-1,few,TGCGCCAGCAGCCCCGGGACTACTGGCGGCTCACCCCTCCACTTT,CASSPGTTGGSPLHF
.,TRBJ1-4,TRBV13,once,TGTGCCAGCAGCTCGGCGGGGGCGGCTAATGAAAAACTGTTTTTT,CASSSAGAANEKLFF
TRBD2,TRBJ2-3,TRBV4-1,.,TGCGCCAGCAGCCAAGTGACTAGCGCGTACACAGATACGCAGTATTTT,CASSQVTSAYTDTQYF
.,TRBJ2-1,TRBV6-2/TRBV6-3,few,TGTGCCAGCAGTTCATCTAACAATGAGCAGTTCTTC,CASSSSNNEQFF
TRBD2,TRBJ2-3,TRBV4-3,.,TGCGCCAGCAGCCCCCGGGTGGGACTAGCGGGGGGGCGAGGAGCAGATACGCAGTATTTT,CASSPRVGLAGGRGADTQYF
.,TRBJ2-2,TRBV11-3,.,TGTGCCAGCAGCCCGGTCCAGGGGCCGGGGACCGGGGAGCTGTTTTTT,CASSPVQGPGTGELFF
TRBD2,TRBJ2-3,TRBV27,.,TGTGCCAGCAGTTTCATAGCGGGGGGGTTCACAGATACGCAGTATTTT,CASSFIAGGFTDTQYF
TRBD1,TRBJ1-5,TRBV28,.,TGTGCCAGCAGGGGATGGACAGGGACGGGCAATCAGCCCCAGCATTTT,CASRGWTGTGNQPQHF
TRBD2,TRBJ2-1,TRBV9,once,TGTGCCAGCAGCGTAGCTAGCGGGAGGGCCCGAATCCCCAATGAGCAGTTCTTC,CASSVASGRARIPNEQFF
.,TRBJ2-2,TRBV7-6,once,TGTGCCAGCAGCTGGACGGGGGAGACCGGGGAGCTGTTTTTT,CASSWTGETGELFF
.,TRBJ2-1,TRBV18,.,TGTGCCAGCTCACCCCCCCTGAGTTACAATGAGCAGTTCTTC,CASSPPLSYNEQFF
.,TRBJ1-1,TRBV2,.,TGTGCCAGCAGTCGAGGGCCCAGCACTGAAGCTTTCTTT,CASSRGPSTEAFF
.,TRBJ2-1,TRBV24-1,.,TGTGCCACCAGTGATTCAACTCACAATGAGCAGTTCTTC,CATSDSTHNEQFF
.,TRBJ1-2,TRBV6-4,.,TGTGCCAGCAGTGACTCTACAGGGAACTATGGCTACACCTTC,CASSDSTGNYGYTF
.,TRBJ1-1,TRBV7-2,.,TGTGCCAGCAGCTTAGGTGAGGGCGGCGGCACTGAAGCTTTCTTT,CASSLGEGGGTEAFF
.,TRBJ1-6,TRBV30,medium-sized,TGTGCCTGGAGTGGTTGGAGGGCTAGGGTTAATTCACCCCTCCACTTT,CAWSGWRARVNSPLHF
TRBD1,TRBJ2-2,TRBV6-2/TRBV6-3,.,TGTGCCAGCAGTTATCCGACCACGCCAGAGACAGGGGGCAACACCGGGGAGCTGTTTTTT,CASSYPTTPETGGNTGELFF
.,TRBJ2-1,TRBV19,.,TGTGCCAGTAGGCCTCAGCGAAAGAACAATGAGCAGTTCTTC,CASRPQRKNNEQFF
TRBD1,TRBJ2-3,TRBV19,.,TGTGCCAGTAGTGTCATTGTAGGGGGCGCAACAGATACGCAGTATTTT,CASSVIVGGATDTQYF
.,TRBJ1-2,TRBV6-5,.,TGTGCCAGCAGTACGGCGGACTATGGCTACACCTTC,CASSTADYGYTF
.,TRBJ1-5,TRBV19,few,TGTGCCAGTAGTATATGGGCAGGGGACCAGCCCCAGCATTTT,CASSIWAGDQPQHF
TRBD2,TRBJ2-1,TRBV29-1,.,TGCAGCGTTGAGGGGGGGGACTCCAATTACAATGAGCAGTTCTTC,CSVEGGDSNYNEQFF
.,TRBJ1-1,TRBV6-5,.,TGTGCCAGCACCACCCCGGGGGACACTGAAGCTTTCTTT,CASTTPGDTEAFF
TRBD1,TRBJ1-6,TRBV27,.,TGTGCCAGCAGTTTGGGACAGGGGTTCGAATCACCCCTCCACTTT,CASSLGQGFESPLHF
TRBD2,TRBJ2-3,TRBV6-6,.,TGTGCCAGCAGTCGACTCACTAGCGGGTCGACAGATACGCAGTATTTT,CASSRLTSGSTDTQYF